A single sample gave rise to the 32 T cell receptor beta chains below, sequenced in a study of T cell responses to AZD1222 COVID-19 vaccine. Produced via immunoSEQ multiplex PCR; TCRdb's table is partial and in-frame only. Here the sample spans more than 110,000 clones, roughly 91% being singletons. The sample here was peripheral blood, taken on day 0 of AZD1222 vaccination. Receptors were obtained from an adult in good health.

The rearrangement uses TRBV28 and TRBJ1-1; 8 bases agree with TRBD1. Trimming cost V 3 bases and J 1 base; bases outside gene matches: 16. In germline, CDR1 is MDHEN, CDR2 SYDVKM. This CDR3 has 19 amino acids. CDR3 in amino acids: CASSFGHLTGGFRNTEAFF. Here the CDR3 DNA reads TGTGCCAGCAGTTTTGGTCATTTAACAGGGGGATTCCGGAACACTGAAGCTTTCTTT.

This clone appeared once. The genes are TRBV19 and TRBJ1-5; D unresolved. V shed 3 bases and J shed 3 bases, with 12 bases lying between them. CDR1 is LNHDA, CDR2 SQIVND, per germline (reference sequence). This CDR3 contains 15 residues. CDR3 DNA: TGTGCCAGTAGTATCGTAGGGCGGGTCAATCAGCCCCAGCATTTT. Amino acid sequence: CASSIVGRVNQPQHF.

The rearrangement uses TRBV20-1 and TRBJ1-5; tentative D call: TRBD1 (6 bases). Trimming pared 3 bases from V and 7 bases from J, leaving 34 bases between. CDR1 and CDR2 (germline): DFQATT, SNEGSKA (reference sequence). The CDR3 has 20 amino acids. The CDR3 nucleotides read TGCAGTGCTAGTCTTTTCCGGGACATTGAGCAGCCCCAGCAGGAGCAGCCCCAGCATTTT. Translated, it gives CSASLFRDIEQPQQEQPQHF.

This clone was seen only once. The V gene is TRBV2, the J gene TRBJ2-7; 8 bases line up with TRBD1. Germline CDR1 and CDR2: SNHLY and FYNNEI. With V trimmed by 4 bases and J by 2 bases, 7 bases remained unmatched. The CDR3 runs to 15 residues. The CDR3 here is CASSVFRDRTYEQYF. CDR3 nucleotide sequence: TGTGCCAGCAGTGTCTTCCGGGACAGGACCTACGAGCAGTACTTC.

The chain couples TRBV29-1 to TRBJ2-5; 8 bases fit TRBD1. The CDR3 sequence is 12 residues long. V dropped 4 bases and J dropped 5; count of bases not matched to a gene: 3. Germline assignment: CDR1 SQVTM and CDR2 ANQGSEA. The CDR3 region has the DNA TGCAGCGTTGGACAGGGGAGTGAGACCCAGTACTTC. Its protein product is CSVGQGSETQYF.

J is TRBJ1-2 and V is TRBV29-1; D is perhaps TRBD1 (6 bases). CDR1 and CDR2 (germline): SQVTM, ANQGSEA. V was clipped by 2 bases and J by 11 bases, with 12 bases between them. The CDR3 totals 11 residues. DNA of the CDR3: TGCAGCGTTGAATTTGGCAGGGGATACACCTTC. Its translation is CSVEFGRGYTF.

V and J are TRBV30 and TRBJ2-3; possible D gene TRBD2, 5 bases. Per germline, CDR1 GTSNPN and CDR2 SVGIG (reference sequence). This CDR3 spans 12 amino acids. V lost 0 bases and J lost 6, with 7 bases in between. CDR3 amino acids: CAWSVLGDTQYF. The CDR3, as DNA: TGTGCCTGGAGTGTACTAGGGGATACGCAGTATTTT.

The chain uses TRBV2 and TRBJ2-6; D is possibly TRBD1 (6 bases). Trimming took off 6 bases at V and 1 base at J, with 10 bases between the two ends. The CDR3 spans 15 residues. In germline, CDR1 is SNHLY, CDR2 FYNNEI. In nucleotides, the CDR3 is TGTGCCAGCAGAGGACAGAGATCTGGGGCCAACGTCCTGACTTTC. It specifies CASRGQRSGANVLTF. The entire variable domain, with the rest obtained from reference TRBV2 and TRBJ2-6, is as follows: EPEVTQTPSHQVTQMGQEVILRCVPISNHLYFYWYRQILGQKVEFLVSFYNNEISEKSEIFDDQFSVERPDGSNFTLKIRSTKLEDSAMYFCASRGQRSGANVLTFGAGSRLTVL.

V gene TRBV6-2 or TRBV6-3 combines with J gene TRBJ1-2; TRBD1 aligns across 8 bases. From germline, CDR1 is MNHEY and CDR2 SVGEGT. CDR3 length: 16 amino acids. V trimming: 5 bases; J trimming: 5 bases; junction bases outside the gene matches: 13. The CDR3 DNA sequence: TGTGCCAGCAGTCGCGGACAGGGAGTACCCCCTTATGGCTACACCTTC. It translates to CASSRGQGVPPYGYTF.

The gene calls are TRBV4-2 and TRBJ2-7, with D unresolved. Per the germline V gene, CDR1 is LGHNA and CDR2 is YNFKEQ. The CDR3 loop spans 12 amino acids. With 0 bases removed from V and 4 bases from J, the gap between germline ends came to 4 bases. CDR3 in DNA: TGTGCCAGCAGCCAAGAAGGGTACGAGCAGTACTTC. It codes for CASSQEGYEQYF.

CDR3 in amino acids: CSASSGRDEKLFF. The CDR3 DNA follows: TGCAGTGCTAGTTCAGGTCGTGATGAAAAACTGTTTTTT. V is TRBV20-1 and J is TRBJ1-4; D is unresolved. Germline V gene sequence: CDR1 DFQATT, CDR2 SNEGSKA (reference sequence). The CDR3 loop spans 13 amino acids. Trimming cost V 3 bases and J 6 bases, with 11 bases left between them.

This chain links TRBV6-5 with TRBJ2-7; D not certain. Germline CDR1 and CDR2: MNHEY and SVGAGI. The germline V and J ends were trimmed by 6 bases and 7 bases, with 19 bases remaining between them. This CDR3 spans 14 amino acids. CDR3 amino acids: CASRRLFEAWEQYF. CDR3 nucleotides: TGTGCCAGCAGACGACTTTTCGAAGCCTGGGAGCAGTACTTC.

The chain carries TRBV10-3 and TRBJ1-2, with D unresolved. This CDR3 has 12 amino acids. Looked up from germline, CDR1 is ENHRY and CDR2 is SYGVKD. V lost 3 bases, J lost 3 bases, and 5 bases lay in between. CDR3 in DNA: TGTGCCATCAGTGAAACTTACTATGGCTACACCTTC. The encoded protein is CAISETYYGYTF.

The gene calls are TRBV5-5 and TRBJ2-7, with TRBD2 matching over 7 bases. The CDR3 is 14 residues long. Germline trimming cut 2 bases from V and 7 bases from J; bases unmatched to any gene: 9. CDR1 and CDR2 (germline): SGHKS, YYEKEE (reference sequence). DNA of the CDR3: TGTGCCAGCAGCTTAGCCTCCCTCGGGGGGGAGCAGTACTTC. Amino acid sequence: CASSLASLGGEQYF. The full variable domain, in which reference TRBV5-5 and TRBJ2-7 provide the parts outside the CDR3, is DAGVTQSPTHLIKTRGQQVTLRCSPISGHKSVSWYQQVLGQGPQFIFQYYEKEERGRGNFPDRFSARQFPNYSSELNVNALLLGDSALYLCASSLASLGGEQYFGPGTRLTVT.

Comments on this clone: At one end, the junction sequence differs from germline, possibly due to a read error. This chain links TRBV2 with TRBJ1-1; no reliable D call. There are 11 residues in the CDR3. From germline, CDR1 is SNHLY and CDR2 FYNNEI. The CDR3 DNA reads TGTGCCAGCAGTGGCGGTGGGATAGCGAGATTT. This gives the protein CASSGGGIARF.

The CDR3 is CASSYGRARSPLHF. Here the CDR3 DNA reads TGTGCCAGCAGTTACGGCAGGGCACGATCACCCCTCCACTTT. V and J are TRBV27 and TRBJ1-6; D might be TRBD1 (5 bases). Germline CDR1 reads MNHEY; CDR2 reads SMNVEV (reference sequence). The CDR3 extends over 14 amino acids. With 4 bases removed from V and 10 bases from J, the gap between germline ends came to 14 bases.

The V gene is TRBV18, the J gene TRBJ1-4; D gene ambiguous. The CDR3 length is 13 residues. V lost 4 bases and J 4 bases, leaving 7 bases between the germline ends. Germline CDR1 is KGHSH and CDR2 is LQKENI. CDR3 amino acids: CASSLNLNEKLFF. CDR3 coding DNA: TGTGCCAGCTCACTGAACCTTAATGAAAAACTGTTTTTT.

This clone has only one observation. As DNA, the CDR3 is TGTGCCAGCATCCGTGGGGCTCCCTTCACAGATACGCAGTATTTT. It encodes CASIRGAPFTDTQYF. The V and J genes are TRBV7-2 and TRBJ2-3; TRBD1 might be the D (5 bases). The germline CDR1 and CDR2 sequences are SGHTA and FQGNSA. This CDR3 has 15 residues. V was trimmed by 7 bases and J by 2 bases, leaving 16 bases between them.

The chain is built from TRBV6-1 and TRBJ1-5; no firm D call. The CDR3 totals 18 residues. From germline, CDR1 is MNHNS and CDR2 SASEGT. V shed 1 base and J shed 5 bases, with 21 bases lying between them. CDR3 sequence: CASSEVGSPTQVHQPQHF. The CDR3 bases are TGTGCCAGCAGTGAAGTAGGGTCACCTACCCAGGTGCATCAGCCCCAGCATTTT.

The chain recombines TRBV2 with TRBJ1-5; D might be TRBD1 (6 bases). CDR3 length: 14 amino acids. The germline V gene has CDR1 SNHLY and CDR2 FYNNEI. Trimming shortened V by 4 bases and J by 3 bases, and 10 bases separated the two germline ends. CDR3 residues: CASSAGESNQPQHF. The DNA of the CDR3 is TGTGCCAGCAGTGCAGGGGAGTCCAATCAGCCCCAGCATTTT. Together with reference TRBV2 and TRBJ1-5, the CDR3 gives the full variable domain: EPEVTQTPSHQVTQMGQEVILRCVPISNHLYFYWYRQILGQKVEFLVSFYNNEISEKSEIFDDQFSVERPDGSNFTLKIRSTKLEDSAMYFCASSAGESNQPQHFGDGTRLSIL.

The chain employs TRBV28 and TRBJ1-5; D is uncertain. This CDR3 has 14 amino acids. Per the germline V gene, CDR1 is MDHEN and CDR2 is SYDVKM. V lost 3 bases to trimming and J lost 3 bases, with 9 bases between them. CDR3 sequence: CASSFIQLNQPQHF. The CDR3, as DNA: TGTGCCAGCAGTTTTATCCAGCTCAATCAGCCCCAGCATTTT.

A single count supports this clone. The rearrangement joins TRBV2 to TRBJ2-1; D gene uncertain. The CDR3 covers 17 residues. The germline CDR1 and CDR2 sequences are SNHLY and FYNNEI. V was trimmed by 2 bases and J by 4 bases, leaving 18 bases between them. This CDR3 is CASSELRSRSLYNEQFF. The CDR3 DNA follows: TGTGCCAGCAGTGAACTCCGCTCGCGGAGCCTATACAATGAGCAGTTCTTC.

This sequence joins TRBV4-1 and TRBJ1-5; tentative D call: TRBD1 (6 bases). V shed 3 bases and J shed 3 bases, with 12 bases lying between them. The CDR3 is 15 residues long. The germline V gene encodes CDR1 MGHRA and CDR2 YSYEKL. The CDR3 loop is CASSQGTGYNQPQHF. CDR3 nucleotide sequence: TGCGCCAGCAGCCAGGGCACAGGGTACAATCAGCCCCAGCATTTT.

This chain links TRBV6-6 with TRBJ1-2; 7 bases line up with TRBD1. The germline V gene has CDR1 MNHNY and CDR2 SVGAGI (reference sequence). The CDR3 is 13 residues long. J lost 8 bases, V lost 6 bases, and 9 bases had no gene match. The CDR3 DNA follows: TGTGCCAGCAGACTAGAACAGGGGTCCGGCTACACCTTC. Residues: CASRLEQGSGYTF.

J is TRBJ2-7 and V is TRBV19; no definite D call. V was pared by 0 bases and J by 3 bases, with 12 bases between. The germline gives CDR1 LNHDA, CDR2 SQIVND (reference sequence). The CDR3 sequence is 15 residues long. CDR3 region: CASSIDLSMHYEQYF. DNA of the CDR3: TGTGCCAGTAGTATAGATCTCTCCATGCACTACGAGCAGTACTTC.

The chain employs TRBV10-3 and TRBJ1-5, with unresolved D. This CDR3 is built from 15 residues. Germline CDR1 is ENHRY and CDR2 is SYGVKD. V lost 0 bases and J lost 1, with 7 bases in between. The CDR3 DNA is TGTGCCATCAGTGAGTCGAAGTCAAGCAATCAGCCCCAGCATTTT. Its translation is CAISESKSSNQPQHF.

This chain joins TRBV11-2 and TRBJ2-3; 12 bases match TRBD2. The V gene's germline CDR1 is SGHAT and CDR2 FQNNGV. The junction had 7 bases not matched to a gene; V was cut back by 1 base and J by 2 bases. The CDR3 spans 18 residues. This CDR3 reads CASSLGASGGGYTDTQYF. CDR3 nucleotide sequence: TGTGCCAGCAGCTTAGGGGCTAGCGGGGGGGGATACACAGATACGCAGTATTTT.

The V call is TRBV6-2 or TRBV6-3, the J call TRBJ2-7; D gene unclear. This CDR3 has 14 residues. Trimming shortened V by 2 bases and J by 7 bases, and 15 bases separated the two germline ends. The germline gives CDR1 MNHEY, CDR2 SVGEGT. The CDR3 DNA is TGTGCCAGCAGTTACACCTCCCAGGTGAGGGAGCAGTACTTC. Amino acids: CASSYTSQVREQYF.

The chain joins TRBV6-5 to TRBJ1-4; no clear D. Germline CDR1 is MNHEY and CDR2 is SVGAGI. V gave up 11 bases and J gave up 8 bases, with 9 bases separating them. The CDR3 is 10 residues long. CDR3 sequence (DNA): TGTGCCGGGTATTTCGAAAAACTGTTTTTT. Its translation: CAGYFEKLFF.

In nucleotides, the CDR3 is TGTGCCAGCAGCCCCCGAGGCTACACCTTC. As protein: CASSPRGYTF. The chain has TRBV7-9 and TRBJ1-2; no definite D call. The V gene's germline CDR1 is SEHNR and CDR2 FQNEAQ (reference sequence). V was shortened by 5 bases and J by 8 bases, with 6 bases between the two germline ends. This CDR3 has 10 amino acids.

V and J are TRBV6-5 and TRBJ2-7; D unresolved. The CDR3 sequence is 11 residues long. The V end was cut by 4 bases, the J end by 3 bases, with 4 bases between. Looked up from germline, CDR1 is MNHEY and CDR2 is SVGAGI. DNA for the CDR3: TGTGCCAGCAGTTCGAACTACGAGCAGTACTTC. Amino acid sequence: CASSSNYEQYF.

The V gene is TRBV19, the J gene TRBJ2-1, with TRBD2 matching over 13 bases. Trimming at V came to 4 bases and at J to 4 bases, leaving 13 bases not matched to a gene. The CDR3 covers 19 residues. The germline CDR1 and CDR2 sequences are LNHDA and SQIVND (reference sequence). The CDR3 here is CASSTSGTSGVRLYNEQFF. As DNA, the CDR3 is TGTGCCAGTAGTACCTCCGGGACTAGCGGGGTTCGTCTTTACAATGAGCAGTTCTTC.